The TCR beta chain described here comes from a study of T cells after yellow fever vaccination. As TCR cDNA was made by 5'RACE template switching, a universal primer site and UMIs were added. Each CDR3 protein is one row after TCRdb ran MiXCR on the 5' RACE reads. This repertoire shows approximately 330,000 distinct CDR3 sequences, roughly 4% found once; its top ten account for about 22%. Broader study findings: The appearance of a small share of clonotypes in both CD4 and CD8 compartments was observed. Abundant bulk-population clonotypes could contaminate the FACS-sorted repertoires. A weaker secondary response peaked on day 5, the primary on day 15.

There are 13 residues in the CDR3. CDR1 is MNHEY and CDR2 is SVGAGI in the germline V gene. The germline V and J ends were trimmed by 0 bases and 6 bases, with 9 bases remaining between them. Of note for this clonotype: Its cognate antigen is unknown.

The source was PBMCs, collected 5 days after the yellow fever booster vaccination. The receptor comes from a young man who received the YFV17D yellow fever vaccine. The chain joins TRBV6-5 to TRBJ2-7; D uncertain. The CDR3 here is CASSYSLGSEQYV. CDR3 nucleotide sequence: TGTGCCAGCAGTTACTCCCTAGGGTCCGAGCAGTACGTC.